Below, one T cell receptor beta chain is given with its context. The antigen is not known. The data derive from a study of Ad26.COV2.S vaccination and SARS-CoV-2 variants. Study-level points and caveats: Recipients of vaccine and of placebo showed similar breadth of their non-spike TCR repertoires.

Specified treatment: about 20 received Ad26.COV2.S at low or high dose, single or two shots; 5 received placebo; per-sample allocation not given. Day 63 after the first injection of vaccine or placebo was the sampling time. Aged 18-55 years, donor was enrolled in Boston in the early 2020s. The data were produced by immunoSEQ multiplex PCR, yet TCRdb's version contains in-frame clones alone and is incomplete. The repertoire has a few hundred thousand clones, about nine tenths of them found once; the top ten carry roughly 6%. The material sequenced was peripheral blood, taken in a trial of Ad26.COV2.S vaccine versus placebo. This sequence was found in a person between 18 and 60 years old who received the Ad26.COV2.S COVID-19 vaccine or a placebo.

Here the CDR3 reads CASRPRQGEFNYGYTF. In DNA, the CDR3 is TGTGCCAGCAGGCCCAGACAGGGAGAGTTTAACTATGGCTACACCTTC. The V and J genes are TRBV7-9 and TRBJ1-2, with 7 bases aligning to TRBD1. The CDR3 length is 16 residues. With V trimmed by 6 bases and J by 1 base, 11 bases remained unmatched. Germline values: CDR1 SEHNR, CDR2 FQNEAQ (reference sequence).